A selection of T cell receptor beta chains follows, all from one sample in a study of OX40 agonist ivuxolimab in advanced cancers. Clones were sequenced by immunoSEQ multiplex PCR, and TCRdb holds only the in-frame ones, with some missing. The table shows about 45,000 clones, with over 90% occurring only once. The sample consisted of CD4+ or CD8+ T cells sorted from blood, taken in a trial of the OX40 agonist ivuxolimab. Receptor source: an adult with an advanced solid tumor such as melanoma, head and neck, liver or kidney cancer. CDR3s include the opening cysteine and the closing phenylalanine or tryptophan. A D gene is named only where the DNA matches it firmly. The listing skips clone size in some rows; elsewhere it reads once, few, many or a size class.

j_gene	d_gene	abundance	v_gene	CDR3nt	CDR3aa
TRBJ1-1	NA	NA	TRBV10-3	TGTGCCATCAGTGAGTCCATCGAGGACACTGAAGCTTTCTTT	CAISESIEDTEAFF
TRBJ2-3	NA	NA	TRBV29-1	TGCAGCGTTAGCGGCGACGTGGATACGCAGTATTTT	CSVSGDVDTQYF
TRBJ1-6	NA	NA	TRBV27	TGTGCCAGCAGTCGAAGGGAACTATATAATTCACCCCTCCACTTT	CASSRRELYNSPLHF
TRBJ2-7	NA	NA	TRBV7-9	TGTGCCAGCAGCTTAGATCTGCTCGGGCAGCTAAAGGATTACGAGCAGTACTTC	CASSLDLLGQLKDYEQYF
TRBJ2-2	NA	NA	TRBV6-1	TGTGCCAGCAGGGACTATACCGGGGAGCTGTTTTTT	CASRDYTGELFF
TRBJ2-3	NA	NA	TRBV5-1	TGCGCCAGCAGCTTGGAATTGCGGCGCACAGATACGCAGTATTTT	CASSLELRRTDTQYF
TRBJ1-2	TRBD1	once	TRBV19	TGTGCCAGTAGTATAAAACAGGGGGTAGCTAACTATGGCTACACCTTC	CASSIKQGVANYGYTF
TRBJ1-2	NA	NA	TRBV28	TGTGCCAGCAGCCCCGAGGGGCATAGCTACACCTTC	CASSPEGHSYTF
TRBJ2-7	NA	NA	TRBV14	TGTGCCAGCAGCTGGGGACGGACCTACGAGCAGTACTTC	CASSWGRTYEQYF
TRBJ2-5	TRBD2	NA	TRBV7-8	TGTGCCAGCAGCTTACGGGGCGGGAGGGCCTGGGAGACCCAGTACTTC	CASSLRGGRAWETQYF